This T cell receptor (beta chain) stems from a study of regulatory T cells in long-lasting Graves disease. Study observations and caveats: TCR diversity was lower in persistent Graves' patients (versus newly diagnosed ones).

Time point given: persistent/refractory GD, antithyroid drugs over 5 years with positive TRAb. Following extraction of RNA from PBMCs, that RNA was used to make the TCR library. By American Thyroid Association guidelines, Graves' disease was diagnosed in the cohort. This clonotype showed up many times. Antigen unknown. iRepertoire HTBI primers and Arm-PCR of CDR3 regions built TCR beta libraries. Each CDR3 protein is one row after TCRdb ran MiXCR on the multiplex PCR reads. The data contain over 650,000 distinct CDR3 sequences, 30% of them singletons. The specimen comprised peripheral blood mononuclear cells (PBMCs), sampled when the disease was refractory, from a patient treated with antithyroid drugs. The receptor comes from a female donor with Graves disease.

The CDR3 DNA reads as TGTGCCAGCAGTGACAGCCGCTCCTATAATTCACCCCTCCACTTT. Protein: CASSDSRSYNSPLHF. The J gene is TRBJ1-6, the V gene TRBV2; D remains ambiguous. This CDR3 region has 15 residues. V dropped 3 bases and J dropped 0 bases, with 6 bases sitting between them. The germline gives CDR1 SNHLY, CDR2 FYNNEI.